The source of this T cell receptor beta chain is a study of blood T cell repertoires in COVID-19 (dated by TCRdb to 2018 to 2020). Broadly, across the study: The collaborator samples originated in the United States, Italy and Spain and spanned the acute and convalescent phases of COVID-19. The material from the prospective study consisted of cDNA or gDNA derived from T cells, B-cell-depleted T cells, or PBMCs. Subjects who had been exposed to COVID-19, were actively infected with it, or had recovered from it provided the deeply sampled blood TCRbeta repertoires that made up the dataset. A freely available public database, intended as a resource for researchers studying the immune response to SARS-CoV-2, is where the repertoires were released. The samples were drawn from two sources: the first 160 participants of the ongoing ImmuneRACE study, and 1,254 subjects contributed by 6 global collaborators. A de-identified subject ID, COVID-19 status, age in years and sex were almost always included in the sample metadata. Where HLA class I and class II types were available, the types were taken from metadata supplied by the sample provider, not from assay-based typing.

TCRbeta CDR3 regions were amplified from genomic DNA using the immunoSEQ Assay, a bias-controlled multiplex PCR. As for the authors' bioinformatics: Nucleated cell counts per sample were estimated from amplification of reference gene primers within the assay. To quantify the absolute abundance of each unique TCRbeta CDR3 rearrangement, sequence reads were collapsed and filtered. Productive Simpson clonality was computed per sample as the square root of Simpson's diversity index over productive rearrangements. Here the immuneACCESS table is served through TCRdb, limited to in-frame sequences with V and J called. Missing clones are a known gap in these copies; in checked studies unresolved V genes cover under half, and the rest lacks a known reason. That table gives V, J and clone size, and the DNA gave D and trimming. This sample comprises 50,000 or so clones, 90% of them detected only once. The ten largest clones take up approximately 13% of the sample.

With regard to this clone: Which antigen it targets is not known. The record has no base qualities; no much larger clone is one base away.

The V end gives up 6 bases and the J end 3 bases, leaving 6 bases in the junction not matched to a gene. CDR1 SNHLY and CDR2 FYNNEI are derived from the germline V gene. The CDR3 goes from the cysteine to the phenylalanine over 15 residues. The read is trimmed to its CDR3 DNA, 45 bases read in frame from base 1. Each collaborating institution followed its own protocols to collect whole blood in K2EDTA tubes. For TCRbeta analysis, collaborator samples were shipped as frozen whole blood, as isolated PBMCs, or as DNA extracted from either sample type. What the work shows at the level of the full study, not this receptor alone: Clinical and demographic metadata were provided uncurated, with the amount varying by source and participant.

The sample comprised peripheral blood. The rearrangement joined TRBV2 to TRBJ2-5; 11 bases in between match TRBD1. The clonotype originates from a man aged 60 to 69 with active COVID-19. The DNA sequence is TGTGCCAGCAGGGCCGGGACAGGGGGAGAAGAGACCCAGTACTTC. This yields the protein CASRAGTGGEETQYF.